This TCR beta chain was identified during a study of T cells in localized non-small cell lung cancer. Sequencing was performed with immunoSEQ multiplex PCR; in TCRdb, only in-frame clones are kept and a portion is missing. This table has about 53,000 clones, over 80% appearing once. The V end was cut by 3 bases, the J end by 3 bases, with 12 bases between. The CDR3 spans 14 residues. Germline V gives CDR1 WSHSY, CDR2 SAAADI. A single count supports this clone. The chain links TRBV10-2 to TRBJ2-7, with D hard to call. This clonotype originated in a man aged 35-69 years with stage III lung adenocarcinoma. Sequences were derived from peripheral blood mononuclear cells, sampled before any cancer treatment. The CDR3 sequence: CASSDGNTDYEQYF. The CDR3 DNA reads as TGCGCCAGCAGTGATGGCAACACAGACTACGAGCAGTACTTC.